This TCR beta chain was documented in a study of blood T cell repertoires in COVID-19. Overall study: Whether acute or convalescent, the COVID-19 samples came from the United States, Italy and Spain. The analysed material was cDNA or gDNA that came from T cells, B-cell-depleted T cells, or PBMCs.

The CDR3 length is 15 residues. Germline CDR1 SNHLY, CDR2 FYNNEI. The V gene lost 8 bases and the J gene lost 3 bases, with 17 bases spanning the gap. This clone was observed once. In the original processing: Nucleated cell number was recorded as an estimate derived from reference gene primer amplification. Data came from immunoSEQ multiplex PCR; TCRdb stores just in-frame clones and leaves some out. The DNA was the basis for D and trimming; V, J and clone size are from that table. The sample has around 260,000 clones; about 87% are singletons. The clonotype was recovered from a woman between 50 and 59 years old with acute or convalescent COVID-19. Source material: peripheral blood. The chain joins TRBV2 to TRBJ1-5, with D perhaps TRBD1 (5 bases). For the CDR3, the DNA is TGTGCCAGCTCGGGACCGGGGGGTTACAATCAGCCCCAGCATTTT. Encoded protein: CASSGPGGYNQPQHF.